These T cell receptor beta chains were read from a single sample in a study of blood T cell repertoires in COVID-19. Only in-frame clones appear in the TCRdb table, and some are missing; sequencing was by immunoSEQ multiplex PCR. The sample has around 200,000 clones, nearly 90% seen once. The specimen sequenced was peripheral blood. The origin of the receptors is a man in his fifties or sixties with acute or convalescent COVID-19. CDR3s leave out the opening cysteine and the closing phenylalanine or tryptophan.

ASSKADHRTLGYGYT	TRBV21-1	TRBJ1-2
ASSLKPGGYGYT	TRBV7-3	TRBJ1-2
ASRLQGAANTGELF	TRBV7-9	TRBJ2-2
ASSLRWGREQF	TRBV11-3	TRBJ2-1
ASSEEEGTNEKLF	TRBV2	TRBJ1-4
ASSSDREDGYT	TRBV7-9	TRBJ1-2
ASSSVRQGAYGYT	TRBV7-9	TRBJ1-2
ASRPTGSHGYT	TRBV12-3/TRBV12-4	TRBJ1-2
ATSDDREVNEQY	TRBV24-1	TRBJ2-7
ASSLVWGGPGAAETQY	TRBV7-9	TRBJ2-5
ASSQDLPVPVSIQY	TRBV4-2	TRBJ2-4
ATSRGQGANEQF	TRBV15	TRBJ2-1
ASSVGTSGSGGSTDTQY	TRBV5-1	TRBJ2-3
ASSLVGDNNQPQH	TRBV7-2	TRBJ1-5
ASSQDPGQGRGANVLT	TRBV4-2	TRBJ2-6
ASSPSSRGKQF	TRBV7-3	TRBJ2-1
ASSLERNYGYT	TRBV7-2	TRBJ1-2
ASSQPFSSGNTIY	TRBV4-1	TRBJ1-3
ASSVNLAGVIGELF	TRBV9	TRBJ2-2
ASSRDSSNYGYT	TRBV6-5	TRBJ1-2
SVEVTTSSYNEQF	TRBV29-1	TRBJ2-1
ASSSGPTGLGGYT	TRBV11-3	TRBJ1-2
ASSPRGDFGETQY	TRBV6-5	TRBJ2-5
ASSQIQGAGNTIY	TRBV3-1/TRBV3-2	TRBJ1-3
ASSLELNYEQY	TRBV7-6	TRBJ2-7
ASSQGAGGPNTEAF	TRBV4-3	TRBJ1-1
ASSPQEGRGEAF	TRBV3-1/TRBV3-2	TRBJ1-1